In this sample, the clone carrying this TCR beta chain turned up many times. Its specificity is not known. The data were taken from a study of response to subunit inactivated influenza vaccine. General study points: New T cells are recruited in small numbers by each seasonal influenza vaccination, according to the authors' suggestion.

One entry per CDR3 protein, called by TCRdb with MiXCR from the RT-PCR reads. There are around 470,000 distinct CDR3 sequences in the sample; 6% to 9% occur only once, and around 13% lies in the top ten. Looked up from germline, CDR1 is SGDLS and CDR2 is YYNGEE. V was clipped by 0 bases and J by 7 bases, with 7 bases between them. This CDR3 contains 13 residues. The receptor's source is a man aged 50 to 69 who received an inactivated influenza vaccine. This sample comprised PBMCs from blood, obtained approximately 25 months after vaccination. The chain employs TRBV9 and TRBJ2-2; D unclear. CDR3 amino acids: CASSVEGIGELFF. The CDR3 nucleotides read TGTGCCAGCAGCGTAGAAGGCATCGGGGAGCTGTTTTTT.